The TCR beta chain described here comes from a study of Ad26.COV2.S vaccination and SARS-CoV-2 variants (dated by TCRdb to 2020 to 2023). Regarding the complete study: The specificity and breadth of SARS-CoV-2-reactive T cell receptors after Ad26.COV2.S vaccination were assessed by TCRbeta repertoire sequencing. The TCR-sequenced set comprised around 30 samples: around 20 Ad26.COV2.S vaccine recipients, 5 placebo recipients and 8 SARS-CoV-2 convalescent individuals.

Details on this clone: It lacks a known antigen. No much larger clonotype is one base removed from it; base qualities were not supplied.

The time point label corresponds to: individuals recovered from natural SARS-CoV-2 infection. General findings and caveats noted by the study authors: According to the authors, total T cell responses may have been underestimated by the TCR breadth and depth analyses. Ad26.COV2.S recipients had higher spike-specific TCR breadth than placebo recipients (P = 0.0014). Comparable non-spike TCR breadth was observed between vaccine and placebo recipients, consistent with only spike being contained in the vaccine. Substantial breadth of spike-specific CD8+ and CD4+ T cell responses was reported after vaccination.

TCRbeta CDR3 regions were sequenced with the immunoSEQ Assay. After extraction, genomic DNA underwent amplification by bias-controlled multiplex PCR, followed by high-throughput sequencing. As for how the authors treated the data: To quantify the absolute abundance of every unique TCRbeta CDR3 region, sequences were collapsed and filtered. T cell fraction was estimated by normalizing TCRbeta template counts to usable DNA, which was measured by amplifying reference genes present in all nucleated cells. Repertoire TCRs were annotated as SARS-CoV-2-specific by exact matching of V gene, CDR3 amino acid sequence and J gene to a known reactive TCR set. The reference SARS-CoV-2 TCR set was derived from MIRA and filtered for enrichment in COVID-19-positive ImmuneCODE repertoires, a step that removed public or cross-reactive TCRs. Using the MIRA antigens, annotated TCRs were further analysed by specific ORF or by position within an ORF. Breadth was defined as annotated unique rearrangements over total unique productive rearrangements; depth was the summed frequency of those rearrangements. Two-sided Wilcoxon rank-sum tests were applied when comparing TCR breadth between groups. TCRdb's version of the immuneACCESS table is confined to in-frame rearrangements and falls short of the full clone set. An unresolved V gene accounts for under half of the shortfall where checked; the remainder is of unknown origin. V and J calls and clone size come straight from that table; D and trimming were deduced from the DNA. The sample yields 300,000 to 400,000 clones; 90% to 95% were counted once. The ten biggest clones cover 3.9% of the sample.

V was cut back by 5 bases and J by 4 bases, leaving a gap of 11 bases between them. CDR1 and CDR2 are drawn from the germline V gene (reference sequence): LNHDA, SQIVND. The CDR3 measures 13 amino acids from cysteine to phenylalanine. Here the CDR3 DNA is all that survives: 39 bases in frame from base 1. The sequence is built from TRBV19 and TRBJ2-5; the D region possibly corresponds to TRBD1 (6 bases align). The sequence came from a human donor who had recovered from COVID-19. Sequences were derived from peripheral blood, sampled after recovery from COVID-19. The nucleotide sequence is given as TGTGCCAGTAGTTCACAGGGTGGAGAGACCCAGTACTTC. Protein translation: CASSSQGGETQYF.